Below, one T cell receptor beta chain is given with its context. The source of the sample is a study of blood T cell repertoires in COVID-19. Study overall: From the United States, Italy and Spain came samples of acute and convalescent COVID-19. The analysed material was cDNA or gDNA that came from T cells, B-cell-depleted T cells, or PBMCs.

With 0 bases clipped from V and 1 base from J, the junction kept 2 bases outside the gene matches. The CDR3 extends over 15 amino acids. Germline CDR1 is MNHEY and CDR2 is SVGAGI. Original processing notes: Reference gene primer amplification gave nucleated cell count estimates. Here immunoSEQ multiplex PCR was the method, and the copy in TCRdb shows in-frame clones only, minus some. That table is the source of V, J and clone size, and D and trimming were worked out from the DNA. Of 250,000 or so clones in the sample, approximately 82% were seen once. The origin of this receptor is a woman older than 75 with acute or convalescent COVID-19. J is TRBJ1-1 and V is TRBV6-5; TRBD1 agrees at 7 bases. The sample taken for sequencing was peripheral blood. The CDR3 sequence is CASSYSNRGNTEAFF. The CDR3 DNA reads TGTGCCAGCAGTTACTCGAACAGGGGGAACACTGAAGCTTTCTTT.